Included here is one TCR beta chain sequence, with context. Its target is not known. The record originates from a study of T cell responses to AZD1222 COVID-19 vaccine. Overall study results and limits: Donors skewed white British and female; clonal diversity was possibly underestimated. Nearly half of the spike-specific TCRs reportedly recognize variant regions that carry no mutations.

Sequenced by immunoSEQ multiplex PCR; TCRdb stores in-frame clones only, minus some. This repertoire shows 75,000 to 100,000 clones, roughly nine tenths found once; its top ten account for about 1.5%. The material sequenced was peripheral blood, taken on day 0 of AZD1222 vaccination. The TCR sequence derives from an adult in good health.

In nucleotides, the CDR3 is TGCAGTGCTAGTCGGTCACAGGGGAGGGAAGGATGGTATGGCTACACCTTC. It encodes CSASRSQGREGWYGYTF. This chain uses TRBV20-1 with TRBJ1-2; TRBD1 agrees at 7 bases. The CDR3 totals 17 residues. With V trimmed by 3 bases and J by 5 bases, 18 bases remained unmatched. CDR1 DFQATT and CDR2 SNEGSKA come from the germline V gene (reference sequence).